This entry lists 2 T cell receptor beta chains sequenced from one sample in a study of blood T cell repertoires in COVID-19 (dated by TCRdb to between 2020 and 2021). The library was obtained by the immunoSEQ multiplex PCR assay. Sourced from immuneACCESS, this table was stored by TCRdb with only in-frame sequences that have V and J called. A share of the clones is absent; for the studies checked, an unresolved V gene accounts for under half, and the remainder has no known explanation. For this sample there are approximately 300,000 clones; 70% to 90% appear just once. The ten largest clones capture approximately 5% of the sample. Sequences were obtained from PBMCs or T cells enriched from blood (not recorded which). Receptors originate from a woman aged 25 to 39 who had recovered from COVID-19.

The chain combines TRBV2 with TRBJ1-2, with TRBD1 matching 8 bases. Germline CDR1 SNHLY, CDR2 FYNNEI. This CDR3 is built from 12 residues. After removal of 7 bases from V and 6 bases from J, the junction contained 4 bases not matched to a gene. CDR3 in DNA: TGTGCCAGCAAATCGACAGGGGATGGCTACACCTTC. This codes for CASKSTGDGYTF.

The V call is TRBV19, the J call TRBJ2-2, with 12 bases matching TRBD1. There are 14 residues in the CDR3. Trimming removed 8 bases from V and 5 bases from J; junction bases left unmatched: 3. The V gene's germline CDR1 is LNHDA and CDR2 SQIVND (reference sequence). The CDR3 here is CASRDRGHTGELFF. CDR3 DNA: TGTGCCAGTCGGGACAGGGGGCATACCGGGGAGCTGTTTTTT.